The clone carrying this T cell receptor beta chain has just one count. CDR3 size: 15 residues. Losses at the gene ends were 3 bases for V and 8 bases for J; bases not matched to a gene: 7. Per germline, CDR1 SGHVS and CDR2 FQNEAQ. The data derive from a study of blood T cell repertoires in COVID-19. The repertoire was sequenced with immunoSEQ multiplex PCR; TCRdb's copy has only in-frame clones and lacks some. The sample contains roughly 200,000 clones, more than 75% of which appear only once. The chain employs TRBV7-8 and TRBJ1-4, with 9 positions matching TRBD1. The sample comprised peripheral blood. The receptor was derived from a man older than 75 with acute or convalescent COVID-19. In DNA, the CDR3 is TGTGCCAGCAGCTTCAACAGGGGGCGCGGGGAAAAACTGTTTTTT. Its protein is CASSFNRGRGEKLFF.